This is a list of T cell receptor beta chains from one sample in a study of CD8 T cells in ankylosing spondylitis. MiXCR, run by TCRdb on the 5' RACE reads, gives a single entry per CDR3 protein. The sample includes over 30,000 distinct CDR3 sequences, 11% of them seen just once. Material: synovial fluid, either unsorted or a sorted T cell fraction (not recorded which). These receptors were collected from a male donor with ankylosing spondylitis. CDR3s include the opening cysteine and the closing phenylalanine or tryptophan. The order of the fields is J gene, clone size, V gene, D gene, CDR3 DNA, CDR3 protein. The D gene is left open where the match is weak. Where a row states a size, it is once, few, many or the class of an expanded clone; other rows omit it.

J: TRBJ2-1; size: many; V: TRBV5-6; D: TRBD2; DNA: TGTGCCAGCAGCTGGGAGGGGAATGAGCAGTTCTTC; CDR3: CASSWEGNEQFF
J: TRBJ2-1; size: few; V: TRBV5-1; D: TRBD2; DNA: TGCGCCAGCAGCCCGCGGGAACTAGCGGCCTACAATGAGCAGTTCTTC; CDR3: CASSPRELAAYNEQFF
J: TRBJ2-2; size: .; V: TRBV2; D: .; DNA: TGTGCCAGCAGTGAAAGCCAGGGTGGCACCGGGGAGCTGTTTTTT; CDR3: CASSESQGGTGELFF
J: TRBJ1-2; size: few; V: TRBV4-1; D: .; DNA: TGCGCCAGCAGCCACCATTGGAACCTCTATGGCTACACCTTC; CDR3: CASSHHWNLYGYTF
J: TRBJ2-1; size: .; V: TRBV29-1; D: .; DNA: TGCAGCGTTAGAACGGACTTAAATGAGCAGTTCTTC; CDR3: CSVRTDLNEQFF
J: TRBJ2-3; size: .; V: TRBV10-3; D: .; DNA: TGTGCCATCAGTGTTGGGGGGCCGAGCACAGATACGCAGTATTTT; CDR3: CAISVGGPSTDTQYF
J: TRBJ1-1; size: .; V: TRBV7-9; D: .; DNA: TGTGCCAGCACCCGGACAGTTGAAGCTTTCTTT; CDR3: CASTRTVEAFF
J: TRBJ2-7; size: many; V: TRBV27; D: .; DNA: TGTGCCAGCAGTTTGACGGTATCCGCCTACGAGCAGTACTTC; CDR3: CASSLTVSAYEQYF
J: TRBJ2-1; size: .; V: TRBV20-1; D: TRBD2; DNA: TGCAGTGCTAGACTCCCCGGGACTAGCTTCATCAATGAGCAGTTCTTC; CDR3: CSARLPGTSFINEQFF
J: TRBJ1-5; size: .; V: TRBV7-9; D: TRBD1; DNA: TGTGCCAGCAGCACCGGGACAGGGAATCAGCCCCAGCATTTT; CDR3: CASSTGTGNQPQHF
J: TRBJ1-5; size: .; V: TRBV27; D: .; DNA: TGTGCCAGCAGGCCCACCTCAGTGCAGCCCCAGCATTTT; CDR3: CASRPTSVQPQHF
J: TRBJ2-7; size: large; V: TRBV28; D: .; DNA: TGTGCCAGCAGCGGCGAGGTAGGAATACATTCCTACGAGCAGTACTTC; CDR3: CASSGEVGIHSYEQYF
J: TRBJ1-4; size: few; V: TRBV7-9; D: TRBD1; DNA: TGTGCCAGCAGCCCTCGGACAGGGACTAACAATGAAAAACTGTTTTTT; CDR3: CASSPRTGTNNEKLFF
J: TRBJ1-1; size: many; V: TRBV20-1; D: .; DNA: TGCAGGCTCCCAGGAGGAGCTTTCTTT; CDR3: CRLPGGAFF
J: TRBJ2-1; size: many; V: TRBV7-2; D: .; DNA: TGTGCCAGCAGCTTAGGCTGGGAGCAGTTCTTC; CDR3: CASSLGWEQFF